This TCR beta chain was sequenced in a study of cytomegalovirus exposure and HLA in healthy donors. Study-wide results and limits: The number of N-insertions in an Asian-associated ancestry cluster was reportedly below the approximately 700-donor mean in a later analysis. In an earlier analysis, in some 600 donors, most V segments appeared productive either ~87% or ~30% of the time. Some TCR beta chains (about 180 of them) were listed as cytomegalovirus-associated.

Use of 60 Vbeta and 13 Jbeta primers characterized the PCR. Sequencing used immunoSEQ multiplex PCR; TCRdb keeps in-frame clones, though not all of them. Altogether roughly 160,000 clones are present, around 82% being singletons, with the ten largest covering under 1.1%. CDR3 length: 17 amino acids. V dropped 2 bases and J dropped 2; count of bases not matched to a gene: 12. As to this clone: Its antigen is unknown.

Material: PBMCs. V usage is TRBV5-3 and J usage is TRBJ2-5; 7 bases are a match to TRBD1. TRBV5-3 falls under the ORF class, with uncertain function. The origin of this receptor is a man aged 25-45 years in good health and CMV-seronegative. CDR3 loop: CARSLLLGQASQETQYF. DNA for the CDR3: TGTGCCAGAAGCTTATTGCTAGGACAGGCGTCACAAGAGACCCAGTACTTC.